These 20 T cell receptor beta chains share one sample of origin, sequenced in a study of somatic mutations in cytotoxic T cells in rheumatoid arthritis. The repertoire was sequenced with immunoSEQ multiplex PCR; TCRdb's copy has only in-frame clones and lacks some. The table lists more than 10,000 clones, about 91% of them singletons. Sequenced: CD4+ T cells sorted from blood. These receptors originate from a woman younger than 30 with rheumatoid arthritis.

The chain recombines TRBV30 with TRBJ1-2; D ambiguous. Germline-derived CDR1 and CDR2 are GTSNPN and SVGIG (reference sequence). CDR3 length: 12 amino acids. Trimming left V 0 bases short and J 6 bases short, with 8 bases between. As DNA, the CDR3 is TGTGCCTGGAGTGTAAGACTGAATGGCTACACCTTC. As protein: CAWSVRLNGYTF.

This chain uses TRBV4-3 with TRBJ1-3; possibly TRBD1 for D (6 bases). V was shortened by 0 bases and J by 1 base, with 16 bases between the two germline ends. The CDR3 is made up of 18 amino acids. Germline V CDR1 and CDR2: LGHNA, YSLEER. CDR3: CASSQEIQGGGSGNTIYF. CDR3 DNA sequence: TGCGCCAGCAGCCAAGAGATCCAAGGGGGTGGGTCTGGAAACACCATATATTTT.

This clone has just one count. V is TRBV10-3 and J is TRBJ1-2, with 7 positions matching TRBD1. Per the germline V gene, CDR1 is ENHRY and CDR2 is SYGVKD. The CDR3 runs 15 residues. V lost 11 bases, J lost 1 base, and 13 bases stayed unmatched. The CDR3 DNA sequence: TGTGCCGCCACCAGGTCCCGGGACAGTAACTATGGCTACACCTTC. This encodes CAATRSRDSNYGYTF.

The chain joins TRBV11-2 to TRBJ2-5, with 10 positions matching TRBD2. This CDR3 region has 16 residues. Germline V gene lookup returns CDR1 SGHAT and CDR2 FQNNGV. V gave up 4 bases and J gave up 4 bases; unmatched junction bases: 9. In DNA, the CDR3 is TGTGCCAGCAGCTCCCGAGCGGGGGGGCGCACAGAGACCCAGTACTTC. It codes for CASSSRAGGRTETQYF.

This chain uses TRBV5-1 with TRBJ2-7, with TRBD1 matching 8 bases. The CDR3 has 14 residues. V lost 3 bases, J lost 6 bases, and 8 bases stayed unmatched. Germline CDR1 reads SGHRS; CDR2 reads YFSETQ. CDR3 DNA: TGCGCCAGCAGCTGGAAACCGGACAGGGCCGAGCAGTACTTC. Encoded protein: CASSWKPDRAEQYF.

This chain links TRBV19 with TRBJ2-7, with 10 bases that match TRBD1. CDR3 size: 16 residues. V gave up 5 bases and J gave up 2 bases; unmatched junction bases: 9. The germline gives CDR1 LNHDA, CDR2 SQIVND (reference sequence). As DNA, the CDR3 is TGTGCCAGTAGTTTAAGACAGGGGGCGCAACCCTACGAGCAGTACTTC. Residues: CASSLRQGAQPYEQYF.

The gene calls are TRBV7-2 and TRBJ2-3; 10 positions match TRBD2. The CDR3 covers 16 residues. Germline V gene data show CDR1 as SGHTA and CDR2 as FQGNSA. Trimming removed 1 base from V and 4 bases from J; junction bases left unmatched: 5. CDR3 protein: CASSLEPAGGADTQYF. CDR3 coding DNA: TGTGCCAGCAGCTTAGAACCAGCGGGAGGGGCAGATACGCAGTATTTT.

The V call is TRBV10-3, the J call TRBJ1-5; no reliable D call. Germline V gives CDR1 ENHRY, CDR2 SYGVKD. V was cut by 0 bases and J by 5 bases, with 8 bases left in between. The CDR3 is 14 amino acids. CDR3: CAISESSLDQPQHF. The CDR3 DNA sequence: TGTGCCATCAGTGAGTCGAGCCTAGATCAGCCCCAGCATTTT.

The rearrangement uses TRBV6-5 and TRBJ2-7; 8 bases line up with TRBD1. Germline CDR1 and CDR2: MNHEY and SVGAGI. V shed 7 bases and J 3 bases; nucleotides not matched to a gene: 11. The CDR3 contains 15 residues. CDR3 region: CASTAAPGTGYEQYF. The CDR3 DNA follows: TGTGCCAGCACCGCAGCTCCCGGGACAGGCTACGAGCAGTACTTC.

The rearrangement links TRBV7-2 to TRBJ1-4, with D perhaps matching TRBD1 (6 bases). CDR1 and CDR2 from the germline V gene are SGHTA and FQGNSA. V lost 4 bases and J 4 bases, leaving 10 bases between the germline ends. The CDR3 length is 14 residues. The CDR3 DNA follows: TGTGCCAGCAGCTACATACAGGGTAATGAAAAACTGTTTTTT. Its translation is CASSYIQGNEKLFF.

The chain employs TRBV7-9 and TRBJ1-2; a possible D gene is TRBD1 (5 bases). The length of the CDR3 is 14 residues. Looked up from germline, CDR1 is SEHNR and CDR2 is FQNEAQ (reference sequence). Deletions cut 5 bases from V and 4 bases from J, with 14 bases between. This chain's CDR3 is CASSLTGFPYGYTF. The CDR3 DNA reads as TGTGCCAGCAGCCTAACAGGATTCCCCTATGGCTACACCTTC.

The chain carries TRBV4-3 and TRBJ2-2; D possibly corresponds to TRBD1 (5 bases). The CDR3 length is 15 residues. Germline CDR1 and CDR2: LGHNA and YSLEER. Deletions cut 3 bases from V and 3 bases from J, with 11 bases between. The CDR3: CASSQKDKHTGELFF. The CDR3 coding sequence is TGCGCCAGCAGCCAGAAGGACAAACACACCGGGGAGCTGTTTTTT.

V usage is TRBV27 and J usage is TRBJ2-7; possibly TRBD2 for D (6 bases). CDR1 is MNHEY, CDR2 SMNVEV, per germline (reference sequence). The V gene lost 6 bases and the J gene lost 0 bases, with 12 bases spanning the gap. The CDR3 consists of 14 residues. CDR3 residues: CASRRDSPSYEQYF. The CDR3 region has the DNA TGTGCCAGCAGACGGGACTCCCCCTCCTACGAGCAGTACTTC.

The CDR3 coding sequence is TGCAGCGGTTTAAAGGGGGACTATGGCTACACCTTC. This sequence encodes CSGLKGDYGYTF. The genes are TRBV29-1 and TRBJ1-2, with D perhaps TRBD1 (6 bases). This CDR3 is 12 amino acids long. Trimming took off 7 bases at V and 3 bases at J, with 12 bases between the two ends. Germline V gene data show CDR1 as SQVTM and CDR2 as ANQGSEA.

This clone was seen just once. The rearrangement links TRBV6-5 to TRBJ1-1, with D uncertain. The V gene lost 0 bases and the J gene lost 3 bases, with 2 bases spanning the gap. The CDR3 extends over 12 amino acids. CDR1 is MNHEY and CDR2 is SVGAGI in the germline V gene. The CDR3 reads CASSYSDTEAFF. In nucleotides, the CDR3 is TGTGCCAGCAGTTACTCCGACACTGAAGCTTTCTTT.

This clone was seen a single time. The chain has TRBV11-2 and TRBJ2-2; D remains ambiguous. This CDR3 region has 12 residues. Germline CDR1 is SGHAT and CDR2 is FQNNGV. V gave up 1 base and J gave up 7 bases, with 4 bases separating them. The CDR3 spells CASSLGVGELFF. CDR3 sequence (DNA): TGTGCCAGCAGCTTAGGAGTCGGGGAGCTGTTTTTT.

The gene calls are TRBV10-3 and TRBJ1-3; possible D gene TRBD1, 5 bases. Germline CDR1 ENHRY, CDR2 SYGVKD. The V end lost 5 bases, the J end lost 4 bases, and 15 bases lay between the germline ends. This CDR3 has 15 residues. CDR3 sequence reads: CAISLGAADGNTIYF. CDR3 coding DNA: TGTGCCATCAGTTTAGGGGCGGCGGACGGAAACACCATATATTTT.

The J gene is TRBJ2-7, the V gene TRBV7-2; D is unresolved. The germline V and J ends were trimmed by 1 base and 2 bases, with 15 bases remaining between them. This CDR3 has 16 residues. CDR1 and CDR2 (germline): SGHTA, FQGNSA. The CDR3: CASSLDSLRSPYEQYF. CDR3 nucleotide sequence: TGTGCCAGCAGCTTAGATTCCCTGCGGTCCCCCTACGAGCAGTACTTC.

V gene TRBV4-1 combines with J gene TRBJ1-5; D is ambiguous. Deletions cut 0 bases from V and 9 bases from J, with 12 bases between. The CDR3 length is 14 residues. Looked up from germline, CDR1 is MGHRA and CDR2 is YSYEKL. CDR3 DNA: TGCGCCAGCAGCCAAGATTTTGCCGGGAGGCCCCAGCATTTT. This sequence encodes CASSQDFAGRPQHF.

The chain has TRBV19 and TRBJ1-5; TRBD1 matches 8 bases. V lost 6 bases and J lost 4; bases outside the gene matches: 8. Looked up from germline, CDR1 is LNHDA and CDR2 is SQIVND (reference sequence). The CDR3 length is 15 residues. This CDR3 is CASRTPGGPNQPQHF. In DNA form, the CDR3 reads TGTGCCAGTAGGACGCCAGGGGGCCCTAATCAGCCCCAGCATTTT. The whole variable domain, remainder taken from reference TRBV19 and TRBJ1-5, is DGGITQSPKYLFRKEGQNVTLSCEQNLNHDAMYWYRQDPGQGLRLIYYSQIVNDFQKGDIAEGYSVSREKKESFPLTVTSAQKNPTAFYLCASRTPGGPNQPQHFGDGTRLSIL.